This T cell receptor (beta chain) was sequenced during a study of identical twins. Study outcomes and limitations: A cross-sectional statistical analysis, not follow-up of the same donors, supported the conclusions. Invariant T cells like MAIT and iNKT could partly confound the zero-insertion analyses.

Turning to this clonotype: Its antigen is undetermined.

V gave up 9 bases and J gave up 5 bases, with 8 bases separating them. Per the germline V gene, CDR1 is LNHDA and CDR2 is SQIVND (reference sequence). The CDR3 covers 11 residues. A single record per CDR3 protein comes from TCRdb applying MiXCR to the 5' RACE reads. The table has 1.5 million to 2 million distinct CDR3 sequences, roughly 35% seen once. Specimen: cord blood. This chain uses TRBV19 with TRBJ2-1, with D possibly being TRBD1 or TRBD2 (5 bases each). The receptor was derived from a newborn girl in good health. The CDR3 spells CARGEHNEQFF. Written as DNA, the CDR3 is TGTGCCAGGGGGGAGCACAATGAGCAGTTCTTC.